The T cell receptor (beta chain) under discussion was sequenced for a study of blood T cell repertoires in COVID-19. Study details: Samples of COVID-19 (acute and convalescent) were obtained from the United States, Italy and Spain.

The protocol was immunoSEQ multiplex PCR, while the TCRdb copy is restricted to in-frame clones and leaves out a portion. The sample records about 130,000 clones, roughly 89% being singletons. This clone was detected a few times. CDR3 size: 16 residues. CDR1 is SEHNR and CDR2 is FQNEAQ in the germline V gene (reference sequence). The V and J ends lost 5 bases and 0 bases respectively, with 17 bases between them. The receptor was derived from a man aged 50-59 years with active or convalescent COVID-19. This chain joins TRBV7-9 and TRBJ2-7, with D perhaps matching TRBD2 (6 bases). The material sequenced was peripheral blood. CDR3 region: CASSRLAGLGSYEQYF. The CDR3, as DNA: TGTGCCAGCAGCCGCCTGGCGGGACTGGGCTCCTACGAGCAGTACTTC. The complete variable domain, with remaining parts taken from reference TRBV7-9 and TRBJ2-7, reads DTGVSQNPRHKITKRGQNVTFRCDPISEHNRLYWYRQTLGQGPEFLTYFQNEAQLEKSRLLSDRFSAERPKGSFSTLEIQRTEQGDSAMYLCASSRLAGLGSYEQYFGPGTRLTVT.